Each of the 27 T cell receptor beta chains below was sequenced from the same sample in a study of beta chain features in type 1 diabetes. Of the isolated RNA, all was reverse transcribed, and so the sequenced material was expressed TCRB transcripts. The assay was immunoSEQ multiplex PCR, and TCRdb's table has in-frame clones only and misses some. The top ten hold 3.5% to 4.5% of the sample, which has under 250,000 clones, 27% seen once. The specimen was central memory CD4+ T cells from blood. These receptors came from a man aged 25 to 40 in good health.

This chain connects TRBV6-5 to TRBJ2-5; 14 bases line up with TRBD2. V shed 2 bases, J shed 11 bases, and the junction held 10 bases outside the gene matches. This CDR3 has 16 residues. Germline lookup yields CDR1 MNHEY and CDR2 SVGAGI. CDR3 in amino acids: CASSYVGLAGGQEQYF. CDR3 bases: TGTGCCAGCAGTTACGTCGGACTAGCGGGAGGTCAGGAGCAGTACTTC.

This clone was observed at least ten times. The chain carries TRBV7-9 and TRBJ2-3; possible D gene TRBD1, 5 bases. The CDR3 extends over 16 amino acids. Trimming pared 0 bases from V and 0 bases from J, leaving 10 bases between. In germline, CDR1 is SEHNR, CDR2 FQNEAQ (reference sequence). The CDR3 nucleotides read TGTGCCAGCAGCTTAGCTCGGGCAGGGAGCACAGATACGCAGTATTTT. As protein: CASSLARAGSTDTQYF.

The chain recombines TRBV30 with TRBJ1-2, with D tentatively TRBD1 (6 bases). V lost 5 bases, J lost 6 bases, and 16 bases lay in between. CDR1 GTSNPN and CDR2 SVGIG come from the germline V gene (reference sequence). The CDR3 extends over 13 amino acids. The chain's CDR3 is CAWGTGKKNGYTF. The CDR3, as DNA: TGTGCCTGGGGAACAGGGAAGAAAAATGGCTACACCTTC.

The chain has TRBV6-6 and TRBJ1-1, with D hard to call. Germline V lookup: CDR1 MNHNY, CDR2 SVGAGI (reference sequence). This CDR3 comprises 13 residues. Trimming stripped 5 bases from V and 1 base from J, with 8 bases between. The CDR3 loop is CASSREQNTEAFF. DNA for the CDR3: TGTGCCAGCAGTCGCGAACAGAACACTGAAGCTTTCTTT.

This clone was counted between two and nine times. The V gene is TRBV6-1, the J gene TRBJ2-5; perhaps TRBD1 as D (5 bases). Trimming stripped 10 bases from V and 4 bases from J, with 16 bases between. In germline, CDR1 is MNHNS, CDR2 SASEGT. The CDR3 is made up of 13 amino acids. The CDR3 DNA follows: TGTGCCACCACATCTGGGGCCACAGAGACCCAGTACTTC. This sequence encodes CATTSGATETQYF.

This clone was seen a few times. The sample contains more than one DNA sequence encoding this CDR3. The genes are TRBV30 and TRBJ1-1; 10 bases fit TRBD1. V gave up 1 base and J gave up 1 base; unmatched junction bases: 3. Germline V lookup: CDR1 GTSNPN, CDR2 SVGIG (reference sequence). This CDR3 is built from 15 residues. For the CDR3, the DNA is TGTGCCTGGAGTGCCCGGACAGGGGGGAACACTGAAGCTTTCTTT. The encoded protein is CAWSARTGGNTEAFF. The full variable domain, rest sourced from reference TRBV30 and TRBJ1-1, is SQTIHQWPATLVQPVGSPLSLECTVEGTSNPNLYWYRQAAGRGLQLLFYSVGIGQISSEVPQNLSASRPQDRQFILSSKKLLLSDSGFYLCAWSARTGGNTEAFFGQGTRLTVV.

V usage is TRBV9 and J usage is TRBJ2-5; D ambiguous. Germline assignment: CDR1 SGDLS and CDR2 YYNGEE. The CDR3 is made up of 13 amino acids. V was trimmed by 3 bases and J by 3 bases, leaving 9 bases between them. The CDR3: CASSGQPEETQYF. CDR3 sequence (DNA): TGTGCCAGCAGCGGCCAGCCCGAAGAGACCCAGTACTTC.

V is TRBV6-1 and J is TRBJ2-5; TRBD2 aligns across 8 bases. The CDR3 spans 13 residues. Germline CDR1 reads MNHNS; CDR2 reads SASEGT. J gave up 5 bases and V 7 bases, and 6 bases lay outside the gene matches. The CDR3 region is CASNVAGTETQYF. The CDR3 nucleotides read TGTGCCAGCAATGTAGCGGGGACGGAGACCCAGTACTTC.

The chain links TRBV15 to TRBJ2-5; tentatively, D is TRBD1 or TRBD2 (5 bases each). CDR3 length: 16 amino acids. V was trimmed by 0 bases and J by 5 bases, leaving 16 bases between them. CDR1 and CDR2 from the germline V gene are LNHNV and YYDKDF (reference sequence). In DNA, the CDR3 is TGTGCCACCAGCAGAGACCAAGGAAGGGGCGGGGAGACCCAGTACTTC. As protein: CATSRDQGRGGETQYF. The complete variable domain, with remaining parts taken from reference TRBV15 and TRBJ2-5, reads DAMVIQNPRYQVTQFGKPVTLSCSQTLNHNVMYWYQQKSSQAPKLLFHYYDKDFNNEADTPDNFQSRRPNTSFCFLDIRSPGLGDTAMYLCATSRDQGRGGETQYFGPGTRLLVL.

In this sample, this clone turned up a few times. The chain joins TRBV28 to TRBJ2-7; D ambiguous. Trimming took off 8 bases at V and 3 bases at J, with 14 bases between the two ends. The CDR3 runs to 13 residues. CDR1 and CDR2 (germline): MDHEN, SYDVKM. The CDR3 coding sequence is TGTGCCAGCGGGTCCACCCCGCTCTACGAGCAGTACTTC. Protein: CASGSTPLYEQYF.

This clone was seen once. CDR3 in amino acids: CASSLDRDEQYF. CDR3 bases: TGTGCCAGCAGCCTAGACAGGGACGAGCAGTACTTC. This chain uses TRBV11-1 with TRBJ2-7; 7 bases are a match to TRBD1. V shed 5 bases and J 5 bases; nucleotides not matched to a gene: 3. CDR1 is SGHAT and CDR2 is FQDESV in the germline V gene (reference sequence). The CDR3 is made up of 12 amino acids. Variable domain in full (rest from reference TRBV11-1 and TRBJ2-7): EAEVAQSPRYKITEKSQAVAFWCDPISGHATLYWYRQILGQGPELLVQFQDESVVDDSQLPKDRFSAERLKGVDSTLKIQPAELGDSAMYLCASSLDRDEQYFGPGTRLTVT.

The chain couples TRBV7-2 to TRBJ2-1; D is possibly TRBD2 (6 bases). With 3 bases removed from V and 9 bases from J, the gap between germline ends came to 12 bases. The CDR3 has 13 amino acids. CDR1 and CDR2 (germline): SGHTA, FQGNSA. CDR3 sequence reads: CASSFQGGVEQFF. CDR3 DNA sequence: TGTGCCAGCAGCTTCCAGGGAGGCGTTGAGCAGTTCTTC.

This clone was counted between two and nine times. The CDR3 DNA reads as TGTGCCAGCAGCTCAGGGACAGATACGCAGTATTTT. This gives the protein CASSSGTDTQYF. The V gene is TRBV7-8, the J gene TRBJ2-3; D may be TRBD1 (5 bases). This CDR3 region has 12 residues. The germline V and J ends were trimmed by 4 bases and 3 bases, with 5 bases remaining between them. Germline CDR1 is SGHVS and CDR2 is FQNEAQ.

This clone was seen more than once but under ten times. The CDR3 spells CASRQGAGNTIYF. CDR3 sequence (DNA): TGTGCCAGCAGACAGGGTGCAGGAAACACCATATATTTT. The chain joins TRBV7-2 to TRBJ1-3, with D perhaps matching TRBD1 (6 bases). CDR1 is SGHTA and CDR2 is FQGNSA in the germline V gene. This CDR3 has 13 amino acids. Trimming stripped 6 bases from V and 4 bases from J, with 10 bases between.

This clone came up many times. The chain links TRBV30 to TRBJ2-3; perhaps TRBD2 as D (5 bases). The CDR3 has 12 residues. The V gene's germline CDR1 is GTSNPN and CDR2 SVGIG (reference sequence). Trimming pared 2 bases from V and 3 bases from J, leaving 6 bases between. For the CDR3, the DNA is TGTGCCTGGAGTCGACTAACAGATACGCAGTATTTT. Amino acids: CAWSRLTDTQYF.

The chain couples TRBV5-1 to TRBJ2-7; D gene ambiguous. CDR3 length: 13 amino acids. V gave up 0 bases and J gave up 0 bases, with 4 bases separating them. Germline V lookup: CDR1 SGHRS, CDR2 YFSETQ. The CDR3 loop is CASSLGVSYEQYF. In nucleotides, the CDR3 is TGCGCCAGCAGCTTGGGCGTCTCCTACGAGCAGTACTTC.

To note about this clone: Different DNA sequences within this sample yield the same CDR3. This chain connects TRBV5-1 to TRBJ2-2; no clear D gene. The CDR3 loop spans 13 amino acids. Germline CDR1 reads SGHRS; CDR2 reads YFSETQ. With 5 bases removed from V and 1 base from J, the gap between germline ends came to 6 bases. The CDR3 loop is CASSPGNTGELFF. CDR3 DNA sequence: TGCGCCAGCAGTCCCGGGAACACCGGGGAGCTGTTTTTT.

V usage is TRBV6-6 and J usage is TRBJ2-5; D perhaps matches TRBD1 (6 bases). Trimming took 0 bases from V and 5 from J, leaving 13 bases between them. The CDR3 sequence is 15 residues long. The germline CDR1 and CDR2 sequences are MNHNY and SVGAGI (reference sequence). CDR3 sequence reads: CASSYSAGVTETQYF. As DNA, the CDR3 is TGTGCCAGCAGTTACTCTGCAGGGGTTACGGAGACCCAGTACTTC.

This chain connects TRBV15 to TRBJ2-7; D is ambiguous. This CDR3 is 12 amino acids long. Germline CDR1 and CDR2: LNHNV and YYDKDF (reference sequence). Trimming removed 0 bases from V and 7 bases from J, with 7 bases in between. CDR3 residues: CATSRDRGEQYF. The CDR3 region has the DNA TGTGCCACCAGCAGAGATCGTGGGGAGCAGTACTTC.

This chain links TRBV5-6 with TRBJ2-7; 8 nucleotides line up with TRBD1. The length of the CDR3 is 15 residues. Trimming cost V 7 bases and J 0 bases; bases outside gene matches: 9. Looked up from germline, CDR1 is SGHDT and CDR2 is YYEEEE. CDR3 DNA sequence: TGTGCCAGCGCCCGAACCGGGACAGGCTCCTACGAGCAGTACTTC. As protein: CASARTGTGSYEQYF.

This clone came up a few times. The V gene is TRBV4-1, the J gene TRBJ2-1; D possibly corresponds to TRBD2 (5 bases). Germline V gene sequence: CDR1 MGHRA, CDR2 YSYEKL. This CDR3 spans 16 amino acids. The ends were cut back, 2 bases at V and 2 bases at J, with 13 bases in the middle. As DNA, the CDR3 is TGCGCCAGCAGCCAATTGGGCCTTAGCGCCTACAATGAGCAGTTCTTC. This translates into CASSQLGLSAYNEQFF.

Ten or more counts support this clone. V gene TRBV7-7 combines with J gene TRBJ2-3; D is uncertain. Trimming cost V 5 bases and J 6 bases, with 15 bases left between them. CDR1 and CDR2 (germline): SSHAT, FNYEAQ (reference sequence). This CDR3 is 14 amino acids long. CDR3 loop: CASSPQNWADTQYF. The CDR3 nucleotides are TGTGCCAGCAGCCCACAAAATTGGGCGGATACGCAGTATTTT.

The V gene is TRBV29-1, the J gene TRBJ1-1; D possibly corresponds to TRBD1 (6 bases). V was clipped by 7 bases and J by 1 base, with 16 bases between them. CDR1 is SQVTM, CDR2 ANQGSEA, per germline. CDR3 length equals 14 residues. The CDR3 spells CSARATTGNTEAFF. The DNA of the CDR3 is TGCAGCGCCCGGGCAACGACAGGGAACACTGAAGCTTTCTTT.

This clone came up a few times. The V gene is TRBV30, the J gene TRBJ1-2; D is ambiguous. This CDR3 is built from 12 residues. Germline V lookup: CDR1 GTSNPN, CDR2 SVGIG (reference sequence). CDR3 bases: TGTGCGAGGGCGTCAGGTCCCGGTGGCTACACCTTC. As protein: CARASGPGGYTF.

This clone has only a few counts. The V call is TRBV7-2, the J call TRBJ2-5; a possible D gene is TRBD1 (5 bases). V was cut by 2 bases and J by 4 bases, with 14 bases left in between. The germline gives CDR1 SGHTA, CDR2 FQGNSA. The CDR3 runs 15 residues. The CDR3, as DNA: TGTGCCAGCAGCTTACAGGGTCATGGTGGAGAGACCCAGTACTTC. It specifies CASSLQGHGGETQYF.

This clone has only a few counts. The gene calls are TRBV7-2 and TRBJ1-1; D gene unclear. This CDR3 comprises 10 residues. Germline V CDR1 and CDR2: SGHTA, FQGNSA. Trimming removed 3 bases at V and 8 bases at J, with 4 bases between. Written as DNA, the CDR3 is TGTGCCAGCAGCTTGGCGGAAGCTTTCTTT. Protein: CASSLAEAFF.

The chain combines TRBV7-7 with TRBJ2-6; no reliable D call. This CDR3 comprises 18 residues. In germline, CDR1 is SSHAT, CDR2 FNYEAQ (reference sequence). Trimming pared 5 bases from V and 0 bases from J, leaving 17 bases between. The CDR3 coding sequence is TGTGCCAGCAGCCCTGGTTCAGGATTGAGCTCTGGGGCCAACGTCCTGACTTTC. It codes for CASSPGSGLSSGANVLTF.